A selection of T cell receptor beta chains follows, all from one sample in a study of CD8+ T cells in alopecia areata. Produced via immunoSEQ multiplex PCR; TCRdb's table is partial and in-frame only. The sample has 200,000 or so clones; 43% are singletons. The source was CD4+ T cells sorted from blood, collected at approximately week 37, from a patient treated with tofacitinib. These receptors were obtained from a human donor with alopecia areata. Each CDR3 is given with its conserved first and last residue. Fields, in order: V gene, clone size, D gene, J gene, CDR3 protein, CDR3 DNA. The D gene is left open where the match is weak. Size is stated for part of the rows, as once, few or many counts, or as a class when the clone is expanded.

V: TRBV30
size: .
D: .
J: TRBJ2-1
CDR3: CAWSLYNEQFF
DNA: TGTGCCTGGAGCCTCTACAATGAGCAGTTCTTC

V: TRBV30
size: .
D: TRBD2
J: TRBJ2-2
CDR3: CAWSVGGPSTGELFF
DNA: TGTGCCTGGAGTGTGGGAGGGCCGAGCACCGGGGAGCTGTTTTTT

V: TRBV2
size: .
D: .
J: TRBJ1-1
CDR3: CASSEANGNTEAFF
DNA: TGTGCCAGCAGTGAAGCTAACGGGAACACTGAAGCTTTCTTT

V: TRBV25-1
size: .
D: .
J: TRBJ2-2
CDR3: CASSEHPSKNTGELFF
DNA: TGTGCCAGCAGTGAACACCCTTCTAAGAATACCGGGGAGCTGTTTTTT

V: TRBV2
size: .
D: .
J: TRBJ1-5
CDR3: CAIGWGYNQPQHF
DNA: TGTGCCATAGGGTGGGGGTACAATCAGCCCCAGCATTTT

V: TRBV7-2
size: .
D: .
J: TRBJ2-7
CDR3: CASSPGAQGTNHEQYF
DNA: TGTGCCAGCAGCCCCGGGGCCCAGGGGACTAACCACGAGCAGTACTTC

V: TRBV30
size: .
D: .
J: TRBJ1-5
CDR3: CAWSGQDYQPQHF
DNA: TGTGCCTGGAGTGGGCAGGACTATCAGCCCCAGCATTTT

V: TRBV10-3
size: few
D: .
J: TRBJ2-3
CDR3: CAISGVPRGDTQYF
DNA: TGTGCCATCAGTGGGGTCCCCCGAGGCGATACGCAGTATTTT

V: TRBV6-6
size: few
D: TRBD2
J: TRBJ2-4
CDR3: CASRGLAGGQGIQYF
DNA: TGTGCCAGCAGGGGACTAGCGGGAGGGCAGGGCATTCAGTACTTC

V: TRBV29-1
size: .
D: TRBD1
J: TRBJ1-5
CDR3: CSVGTGGFQPQHF
DNA: TGCAGCGTAGGGACAGGGGGCTTTCAGCCCCAGCATTTT

V: TRBV11-3
size: few
D: TRBD2
J: TRBJ2-3
CDR3: CASSSDAAGVEGTDTQYF
DNA: TGTGCCAGCAGCTCCGATGCAGCGGGAGTAGAAGGCACAGATACGCAGTATTTT

V: TRBV29-1
size: .
D: TRBD1
J: TRBJ1-4
CDR3: CSVDSTGAEEKLFF
DNA: TGCAGCGTTGACTCCACAGGGGCTGAAGAAAAACTGTTTTTT

V: TRBV28
size: .
D: TRBD2
J: TRBJ2-1
CDR3: CASSSGTSGGVYNEQFF
DNA: TGTGCCAGCAGTTCAGGGACTAGCGGGGGAGTTTACAATGAGCAGTTCTTC

V: TRBV6-6
size: .
D: TRBD2
J: TRBJ2-5
CDR3: CASSYSAGGAETQYF
DNA: TGTGCCAGCAGTTACTCAGCGGGGGGGGCGGAGACCCAGTACTTC

V: TRBV18
size: .
D: .
J: TRBJ1-1
CDR3: CASSPRETGTEAFF
DNA: TGTGCCAGCTCACCCAGGGAGACGGGCACTGAAGCTTTCTTT

V: TRBV4-1
size: .
D: .
J: TRBJ2-1
CDR3: CASSPGWRDTYNEQFF
DNA: TGCGCCAGCAGCCCGGGTTGGCGGGATACTTACAATGAGCAGTTCTTC

V: TRBV7-9
size: .
D: TRBD1
J: TRBJ1-3
CDR3: CASSSRDSKLSGNTIYF
DNA: TGTGCCAGCAGCTCACGGGACAGCAAACTCTCTGGAAACACCATATATTTT

V: TRBV29-1
size: few
D: .
J: TRBJ2-1
CDR3: CSTRLGTHEQFF
DNA: TGCAGCACCAGGCTCGGGACCCATGAGCAGTTCTTC

V: TRBV5-6
size: .
D: TRBD1
J: TRBJ1-2
CDR3: CASSFRTGPLSNYGYTF
DNA: TGTGCCAGCAGCTTTCGGACAGGGCCTCTTTCTAACTATGGCTACACCTTC

V: TRBV9
size: .
D: TRBD1
J: TRBJ2-1
CDR3: CASSAGTGDVGNEQFF
DNA: TGTGCCAGCAGCGCGGGGACAGGGGACGTGGGCAATGAGCAGTTCTTC

V: TRBV29-1
size: .
D: TRBD1
J: TRBJ2-7
CDR3: CSVGTGPSSYEQYF
DNA: TGCAGCGTCGGGACAGGGCCCAGCTCCTACGAGCAGTACTTC

V: TRBV11-2
size: .
D: .
J: TRBJ2-2
CDR3: CASSSPLNGELFF
DNA: TGTGCCAGCAGCTCCCCCCTTAACGGGGAGCTGTTTTTT

V: TRBV6-5
size: .
D: .
J: TRBJ2-2
CDR3: CASRQQVMTGELFF
DNA: TGTGCCAGCAGGCAGCAGGTTATGACCGGGGAGCTGTTTTTT

V: TRBV7-9
size: .
D: .
J: TRBJ2-6
CDR3: CASSQDNSGANVLTF
DNA: TGTGCCAGCAGCCAGGACAATTCTGGGGCCAACGTCCTGACTTTC

V: TRBV2
size: .
D: .
J: TRBJ1-1
CDR3: CASSDERETEAFF
DNA: TGTGCCAGCAGTGATGAGAGGGAGACGGAGGCTTTCTTT

V: TRBV10-3
size: .
D: .
J: TRBJ1-5
CDR3: CAISESTSNQPQHF
DNA: TGTGCCATCAGTGAGTCTACTAGCAATCAGCCCCAGCATTTT

V: TRBV2
size: .
D: TRBD1
J: TRBJ1-5
CDR3: CASSGGQAHPPQHF
DNA: TGTGCCAGCAGTGGGGGACAGGCGCATCCGCCCCAGCATTTT

V: TRBV28
size: .
D: .
J: TRBJ2-3
CDR3: CASSLGSTDTQYF
DNA: TGTGCCAGCAGTTTAGGCAGTACAGATACGCAGTATTTT

V: TRBV18
size: .
D: .
J: TRBJ2-2
CDR3: CASSPITPGELFF
DNA: TGTGCCAGCTCACCGATCACCCCCGGGGAGCTGTTTTTT